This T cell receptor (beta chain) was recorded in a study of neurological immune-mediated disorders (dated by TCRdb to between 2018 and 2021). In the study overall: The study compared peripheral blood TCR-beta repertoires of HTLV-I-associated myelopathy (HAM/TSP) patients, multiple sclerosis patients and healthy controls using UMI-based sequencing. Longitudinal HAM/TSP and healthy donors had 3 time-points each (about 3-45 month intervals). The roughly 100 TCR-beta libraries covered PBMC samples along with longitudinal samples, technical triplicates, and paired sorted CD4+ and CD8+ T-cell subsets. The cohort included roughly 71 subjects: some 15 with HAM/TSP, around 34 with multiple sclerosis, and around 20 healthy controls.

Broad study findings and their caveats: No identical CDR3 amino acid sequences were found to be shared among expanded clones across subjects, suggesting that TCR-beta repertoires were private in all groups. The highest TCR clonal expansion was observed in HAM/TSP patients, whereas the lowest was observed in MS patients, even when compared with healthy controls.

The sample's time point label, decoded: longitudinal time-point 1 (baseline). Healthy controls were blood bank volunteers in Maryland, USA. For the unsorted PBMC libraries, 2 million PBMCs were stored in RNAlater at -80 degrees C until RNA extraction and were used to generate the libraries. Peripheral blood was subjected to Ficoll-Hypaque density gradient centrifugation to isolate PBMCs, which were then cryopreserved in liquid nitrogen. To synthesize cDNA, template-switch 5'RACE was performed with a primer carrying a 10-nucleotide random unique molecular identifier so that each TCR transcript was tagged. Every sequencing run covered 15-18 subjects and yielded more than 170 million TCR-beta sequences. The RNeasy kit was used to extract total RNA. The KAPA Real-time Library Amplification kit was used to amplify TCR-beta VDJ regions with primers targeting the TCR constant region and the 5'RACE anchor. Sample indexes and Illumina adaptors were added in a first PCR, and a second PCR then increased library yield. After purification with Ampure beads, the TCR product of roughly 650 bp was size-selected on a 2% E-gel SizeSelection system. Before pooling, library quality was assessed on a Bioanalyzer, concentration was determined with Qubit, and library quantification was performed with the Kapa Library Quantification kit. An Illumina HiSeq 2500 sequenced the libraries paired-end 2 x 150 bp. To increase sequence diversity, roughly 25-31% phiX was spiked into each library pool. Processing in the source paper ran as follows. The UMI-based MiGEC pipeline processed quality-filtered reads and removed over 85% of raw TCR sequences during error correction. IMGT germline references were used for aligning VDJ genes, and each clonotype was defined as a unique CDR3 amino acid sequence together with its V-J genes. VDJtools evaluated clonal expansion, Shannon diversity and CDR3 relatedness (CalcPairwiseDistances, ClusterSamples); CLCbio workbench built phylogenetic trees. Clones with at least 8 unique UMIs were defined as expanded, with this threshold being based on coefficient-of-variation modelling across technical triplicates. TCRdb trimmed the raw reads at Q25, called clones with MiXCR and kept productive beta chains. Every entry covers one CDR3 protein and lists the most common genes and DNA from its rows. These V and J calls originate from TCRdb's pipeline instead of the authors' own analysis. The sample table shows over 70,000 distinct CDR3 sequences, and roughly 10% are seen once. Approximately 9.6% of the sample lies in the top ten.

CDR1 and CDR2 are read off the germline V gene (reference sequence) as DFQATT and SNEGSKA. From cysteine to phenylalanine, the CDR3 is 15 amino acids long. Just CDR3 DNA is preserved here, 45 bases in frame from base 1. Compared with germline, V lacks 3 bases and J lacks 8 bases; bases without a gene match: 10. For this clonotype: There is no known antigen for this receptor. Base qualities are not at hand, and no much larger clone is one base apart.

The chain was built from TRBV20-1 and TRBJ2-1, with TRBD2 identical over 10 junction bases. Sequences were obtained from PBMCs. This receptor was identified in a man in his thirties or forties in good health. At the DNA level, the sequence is TGCAGTGCTAGTGGTGGGGTTCTAGCGGGAGATGAGCAGTTCTTC. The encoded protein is CSASGGVLAGDEQFF.